Listed here is a single TCR beta chain. Which antigen it targets is not known. No much larger clone is present one base from it, and per-base qualities are unavailable. This sample was included in a study of T cell responses to AZD1222 COVID-19 vaccine (dated by TCRdb to the early 2020s). Study-wide context: AZD1222 recipients whose second dose came at about 4 weeks and those whose second dose came at about 12 weeks were combined into one group, since spike-specific TCR depth and breadth did not differ between the two schedules. TCR sequencing was performed for 230 to 250 trial participants, of whom 207 were given two doses of AZD1222 and 26 were given two doses of MenACWY control vaccine. Trial participants were enrolled into age subgroups of 18-55, 56-69 and 70-plus years, which contained about 160, 30 and 59 TCR-sequenced participants, respectively.

Here is what the overall study found, with its caveats: Because no day 14 peak-response samples were available, repertoires were characterized only after the peak T cell response. After two AZD1222 doses, spike-specific TCR breadth and depth were significantly higher than at day 0 and than in MenACWY recipients. The 56-69-year group was small, and its depth increase did not reach significance, likely because of low power. Nearly half of unique spike-specific TCRs reportedly recognized epitopes outside regions mutated in the B.1.351 and B.1.1.7 variants. The vaccine-associated CD4 TCRs covered the entire spike protein, and the dominant responses fell in regions 160-218 and 743-854. Conclusions about previously exposed vaccinees were limited because only six or seven AZD1222 recipients were SARS-CoV-2 seropositive at baseline. Participants were mostly white British and included more females than males, and it was suggested by the authors that clonal diversity may have been underestimated.

The CDR3 regions of human TCRbeta chains were subjected to immunosequencing. Per the original workflow: TCRs in the repertoires were matched against a reference library of SARS-CoV-2-specific TCRs that had been generated with the MIRA antigen-specificity platform. Breadth meant the fraction of unique TCRs that were SARS-CoV-2-associated, whereas depth meant the fraction of total T cells that were SARS-CoV-2-associated. Using the MIRA data, each spike-specific TCR was assigned both to the spike region to which the TCR was reactive and to a CD4 or CD8 class. Log10-transformed breadth and depth values were compared by one-way ANOVA with Sidak's multiple comparisons tests. TCRdb carries this immuneACCESS record with in-frame sequences only. Its versions omit some clonotypes, under half of them owing to an unresolved V gene in the studies checked, with the rest unexplained. From that table come the V and J calls and clone size; the DNA was used to work out D and trimming. For this sample the table gives 90,000 to 120,000 clones, of which less than 90% were detected only once. 16% of the sample is held by the ten biggest clonotypes.

From its cysteine to its phenylalanine, the CDR3 spans 14 amino acids. Left in the record is the CDR3 DNA by itself, 42 bases read in frame from the first base. The germline V gene gives CDR1 as SGHRS and CDR2 as YFSETQ. Relative to germline, V is 0 bases shorter and J is 0 bases shorter, with 6 bases between their ends. The time point label here, explained by the study, means: baseline before first vaccination. Samples from vaccinated people were obtained from the UK trials COV001 and COV002, which included a single-blind randomized controlled phase 2/3 trial of AZD1222 (ChAdOx1 nCoV-19) in healthy adults. Trial participant PBMC samples were collected at day 0 and day 28 after the second dose for TCRbeta chain sequencing.

The sample here was peripheral blood, taken on day 0 of AZD1222 vaccination. The chain is made from TRBV5-1 and TRBJ1-2; no D gene can be assigned with confidence. The source of this sequence is an adult in good health. The CDR3 sequence is CASSLGSTNYGYTF. The sequenced DNA is TGCGCCAGCAGCTTGGGGAGTACTAACTATGGCTACACCTTC.